The next 22 T cell receptor beta chains were all read from a single sample in a study of patients and donors after allogeneic stem cell transplantation. TCRdb re-derived calls from the RT-PCR reads in MiXCR, one entry per CDR3 protein. The table includes 150,000 or so distinct CDR3 sequences, roughly 22% detected once. Sequencing used blood, either unsorted or a sorted T cell fraction (not recorded which). The receptors here all came from a human donor who was either an allogeneic HSCT recipient or a stem cell or donor lymphocyte infusion donor (not recorded which). It is not recorded whose cells these are; they may come from a transplant donor.

The chain uses TRBV7-2 and TRBJ2-3; TRBD2 agrees at 7 bases. CDR1 and CDR2 from the germline V gene are SGHTA and FQGNSA. With V trimmed by 2 bases and J by 3 bases, 5 bases remained unmatched. The CDR3 is made up of 15 amino acids. CDR3: CASSLWDYLTDTQYF. The CDR3 DNA reads TGTGCCAGCAGCTTATGGGACTACCTTACAGATACGCAGTATTTT.

V is TRBV27 and J is TRBJ2-5; 8 nucleotides agree with TRBD1. The CDR3 is 15 residues long. Germline V CDR1 and CDR2: MNHEY, SMNVEV (reference sequence). Trimming took 6 bases from V and 3 from J; bases not matched to a gene: 9. The CDR3 loop reads CASRPQGVTEETQYF. CDR3 DNA: TGTGCCAGCAGGCCACAGGGGGTCACCGAAGAGACCCAGTACTTC.

The chain combines TRBV27 with TRBJ2-5; 7 bases line up with TRBD2. CDR3 size: 14 residues. Germline V lookup: CDR1 MNHEY, CDR2 SMNVEV (reference sequence). V was pared by 5 bases and J by 4 bases, with 7 bases of the junction left unmatched. The CDR3 region has the DNA TGTGCCAGCAGTCTCGGACTAGATACAGAGACCCAGTACTTC. Protein product: CASSLGLDTETQYF.

This clonotype was counted between two and nine times. The rearrangement uses TRBV6-5 and TRBJ2-2; TRBD1 matches at 7 bases. CDR1 is MNHEY, CDR2 SVGAGI, per germline. V trimming: 5 bases; J trimming: 3 bases; junction bases outside the gene matches: 9. The CDR3 covers 16 residues. The CDR3 DNA follows: TGTGCCAGCAGTCAACCAGGGACAGAACACACCGGGGAGCTGTTTTTT. Its protein product is CASSQPGTEHTGELFF.

This clonotype was detected only a few times. The V gene is TRBV19, the J gene TRBJ1-2; D remains unclear. The CDR3 totals 13 residues. V gave up 5 bases and J gave up 2 bases, with 9 bases separating them. Germline CDR1 reads LNHDA; CDR2 reads SQIVND (reference sequence). The CDR3 sequence: CASSPYPNYGYTF. CDR3 sequence (DNA): TGTGCCAGTAGTCCGTACCCAAACTATGGCTACACCTTC.

The chain carries TRBV20-1 and TRBJ2-3; TRBD2 agrees at 7 bases. CDR3 length: 14 residues. Germline trimming cut 1 base from V and 0 bases from J; bases unmatched to any gene: 1. Germline CDR1 is DFQATT and CDR2 is SNEGSKA (reference sequence). The CDR3 protein is CSARGAGSTDTQYF. The CDR3 DNA follows: TGCAGTGCTAGAGGAGCGGGGAGCACAGATACGCAGTATTTT.

The genes are TRBV20-1 and TRBJ1-2, with TRBD1 matching 8 bases. CDR1 DFQATT and CDR2 SNEGSKA come from the germline V gene (reference sequence). The junction had 21 bases not matched to a gene; V was cut back by 5 bases and J by 4 bases. The CDR3 runs 18 residues. The DNA for the CDR3 is TGCAGTGCTGGGCGAACGACAGGGGACGGACTTGGGTTCTATGGCTACACCTTC. The encoded protein is CSAGRTTGDGLGFYGYTF.

In its sample, this clonotype was seen a few times. This chain joins TRBV5-6 and TRBJ2-3; D is uncertain. Per germline, CDR1 SGHDT and CDR2 YYEEEE. The CDR3 consists of 16 residues. Trimming pared 0 bases from V and 5 bases from J, leaving 16 bases between. CDR3: CASSLVEQLHVDTQYF. In nucleotides, the CDR3 is TGTGCCAGCAGCTTGGTCGAACAGCTCCATGTAGATACGCAGTATTTT.

This clonotype was observed a handful of times. The genes are TRBV20-1 and TRBJ2-1; D is tentatively TRBD1 or TRBD2 (5 bases each). The V end was cut by 0 bases, the J end by 4 bases, with 19 bases between. The CDR3 has 17 residues. The germline V gene has CDR1 DFQATT and CDR2 SNEGSKA (reference sequence). The CDR3 coding sequence is TGCAGTGCTAGAGATATTGGGGGTCCGATAGTTTACAATGAGCAGTTCTTC. Its translation is CSARDIGGPIVYNEQFF.

This clonotype was detected only a few times. The rearrangement links TRBV20-1 to TRBJ2-7, with 8 bases identical to TRBD1. The V gene's germline CDR1 is DFQATT and CDR2 SNEGSKA (reference sequence). The CDR3 covers 14 residues. V trimming: 3 bases; J trimming: 5 bases; junction bases outside the gene matches: 9. Here the CDR3 reads CSASRTGNFHEQYF. Here the CDR3 DNA reads TGCAGTGCTAGTCGGACAGGGAATTTCCACGAGCAGTACTTC.

CDR3 in amino acids: CASSLTPETGNTIYF. CDR3 DNA sequence: TGCGCCAGCAGCTTGACTCCGGAGACTGGAAACACCATATATTTT. V gene TRBV5-1 combines with J gene TRBJ1-3; no clear D gene. This CDR3 region has 15 residues. The ends were cut back, 1 base at V and 2 bases at J, with 10 bases in the middle. The V gene's germline CDR1 is SGHRS and CDR2 YFSETQ.

This clonotype was detected a few times. This rearrangement joins TRBV7-9 to TRBJ1-1; D remains unclear. The CDR3 runs 15 residues. V was trimmed by 3 bases and J by 0 bases, leaving 11 bases between them. Germline V gene lookup returns CDR1 SEHNR and CDR2 FQNEAQ (reference sequence). DNA of the CDR3: TGTGCCAGCAGCTTGGTGCGATTGTTGAACACTGAAGCTTTCTTT. It encodes CASSLVRLLNTEAFF.

This clonotype was seen only a few times. The chain combines TRBV7-2 with TRBJ1-2; D may be TRBD1 (5 bases). CDR1 is SGHTA and CDR2 is FQGNSA in the germline V gene. V was shortened by 2 bases and J by 5 bases, with 15 bases between the two germline ends. The length of the CDR3 is 15 residues. The CDR3 loop reads CASSLRSGTEYGYTF. For the CDR3, the DNA is TGTGCCAGCAGCTTAAGGTCCGGGACGGAGTATGGCTACACCTTC. Full variable domain (outside the CDR3, taken from reference TRBV7-2 and TRBJ1-2): GAGVSQSPSNKVTEKGKDVELRCDPISGHTALYWYRQSLGQGLEFLIYFQGNSAPDKSGLPSDRFSAERTGGSVSTLTIQRTQQEDSAVYLCASSLRSGTEYGYTFGSGTRLTVV.

The chain joins TRBV7-6 to TRBJ2-2; D is uncertain. The CDR3 covers 19 residues. Trimming cost V 1 base and J 0 bases, with 18 bases left between them. CDR1 is SGHVS and CDR2 is FNYEAQ in the germline V gene. CDR3 DNA sequence: TGTGCCAGCAGCTTAGGGTATCTCCGGGCCCTTCCGAACACCGGGGAGCTGTTTTTT. Translated, it gives CASSLGYLRALPNTGELFF.

This sequence joins TRBV5-1 and TRBJ1-2; D unclear. The CDR3 runs 14 residues. Germline V lookup: CDR1 SGHRS, CDR2 YFSETQ. The V end lost 4 bases, the J end lost 1 base, and 11 bases lay between the germline ends. CDR3 sequence: CASSSRSLNYGYTF. The CDR3, as DNA: TGCGCCAGCAGCAGCCGGAGCCTTAACTATGGCTACACCTTC. The variable domain in full, completed from reference TRBV5-1 and TRBJ1-2, reads KAGVTQTPRYLIKTRGQQVTLSCSPISGHRSVSWYQQTPGQGLQFLFEYFSETQRNKGNFPGRFSGRQFSNSRSEMNVSTLELGDSALYLCASSSRSLNYGYTFGSGTRLTVV.

This clonotype showed up just a few times. This chain links TRBV12-3 or TRBV12-4 with TRBJ1-2; D remains unclear. V lost 0 bases to trimming and J lost 4 bases, with 12 bases between them. This CDR3 spans 15 amino acids. CDR3 amino acids: CASSLARRILYGYTF. CDR3 sequence (DNA): TGTGCCAGCAGTTTAGCGCGACGGATCCTCTATGGCTACACCTTC.

This clonotype has only a few counts. This rearrangement joins TRBV9 to TRBJ2-3; no firm D call. Trimming left V 0 bases short and J 2 bases short, with 4 bases between. This CDR3 contains 13 residues. Germline-derived CDR1 and CDR2 are SGDLS and YYNGEE. The chain's CDR3 is CASSVAFTDTQYF. CDR3 nucleotide sequence: TGTGCCAGCAGCGTAGCATTCACAGATACGCAGTATTTT.

This clonotype was counted a few times. The rearrangement joins TRBV6-2 or TRBV6-3 to TRBJ2-5; TRBD2 aligns across 7 bases. Germline CDR1 MNHEY, CDR2 SVGEGT. The J segment lost 4 bases and the V segment lost 6 bases, leaving 14 bases of the junction unmatched. This CDR3 spans 16 amino acids. CDR3 sequence (DNA): TGTGCCAGCAGCATACCTCGCGGAGCGGGACGAGAGACCCAGTACTTC. Amino acid sequence: CASSIPRGAGRETQYF.

The chain joins TRBV29-1 to TRBJ2-1; TRBD1 aligns across 11 bases. After removal of 3 bases from V and 0 bases from J, the junction contained 7 bases not matched to a gene. The CDR3 totals 17 residues. Germline V gene lookup returns CDR1 SQVTM and CDR2 ANQGSEA. The CDR3 DNA reads TGCAGCGTTGACGGGACAGGGGGTAGGAGCTCCTACAATGAGCAGTTCTTC. Translation: CSVDGTGGRSSYNEQFF.

The chain employs TRBV4-2 and TRBJ2-5; no definite D call. Germline CDR1 is LGHNA and CDR2 is YNFKEQ. V gave up 3 bases and J gave up 5 bases, with 16 bases separating them. The CDR3 consists of 15 residues. For the CDR3, the DNA is TGTGCCAGCAGCCACTCCCCGAGGATCTGGGAGACCCAGTACTTC. Translating it yields CASSHSPRIWETQYF.

This clonotype was detected a few times. This chain links TRBV20-1 with TRBJ2-1; 7 bases are shared with TRBD2. The germline V gene has CDR1 DFQATT and CDR2 SNEGSKA (reference sequence). The junction had 3 bases not matched to a gene; V was cut back by 0 bases and J by 4 bases. The CDR3 has 14 amino acids. CDR3 region: CSARDALAYNEQFF. The CDR3 DNA follows: TGCAGTGCTAGAGATGCACTAGCGTACAATGAGCAGTTCTTC.

This clonotype was observed a handful of times. The rearrangement uses TRBV9 and TRBJ2-2; TRBD2 aligns across 10 bases. Trimming removed 0 bases from V and 11 bases from J; junction bases left unmatched: 7. Germline V lookup: CDR1 SGDLS, CDR2 YYNGEE. There are 15 residues in the CDR3. CDR3 nucleotide sequence: TGTGCCAGCAGCGTAGGAACTAGCGGGGCCCGAGAGCTGTTTTTT. This sequence encodes CASSVGTSGARELFF.